These T cell receptor beta chains were read from a single sample in a study of blood T cell repertoires in COVID-19. The assay was immunoSEQ multiplex PCR, and TCRdb's table has in-frame clones only and misses some. This sample yields more than 95,000 clones, of which roughly 82% are seen a single time; under 20% belongs to the top ten. The sequencing sample was made of peripheral blood. The origin of the receptors is a man older than 75 with acute or convalescent COVID-19. CDR3s include the opening cysteine and the closing phenylalanine or tryptophan. D genes are given only for firm matches. Where a row states a size, it is once, few, many or the class of an expanded clone; other rows omit it.

v_call	d_call	j_call	clone_size	cdr3_nt	cdr3_aa
TRBV4-1	.	TRBJ1-2	once	TGCGCCAGCAGCCAAGATGATGTGAGGGGCTACACCTTC	CASSQDDVRGYTF
TRBV10-2	.	TRBJ2-7	.	TGCGCCAGCAGCCCTGGACAGTCGCCAGCCTACGAGCAGTACTTC	CASSPGQSPAYEQYF
TRBV6-5	.	TRBJ2-7	.	TGTGCCAGCAGGCTACACCCAGGGGGGACCTACGAGCAGTACTTC	CASRLHPGGTYEQYF
TRBV19	TRBD1	TRBJ1-4	once	TGTGCCAGTAGTGAACAGGGGGCTGCAACTAATGAAAAACTGTTTTTT	CASSEQGAATNEKLFF
TRBV6-2/TRBV6-3	.	TRBJ2-1	.	TGTGCCAGCAGTTATGGACGGGGAGTCTCCTACAATGAGCAGTTCTTC	CASSYGRGVSYNEQFF
TRBV28	TRBD1	TRBJ2-2	.	TGTGCCAGCAGTCCATTTCAGGGGGCGGGGACCGGGGAGCTGTTTTTT	CASSPFQGAGTGELFF
TRBV28	TRBD1	TRBJ1-4	.	TGTGCCAGCAGCAATCAGGGGGCGGCTAATGAAAAACTGTTTTTT	CASSNQGAANEKLFF
TRBV6-5	TRBD1	TRBJ2-7	.	TGTGCCAGCAGCCCACCAACAGGGGTCGAGCAGTACTTC	CASSPPTGVEQYF
TRBV4-3	.	TRBJ1-1	.	TGCGCCAGCAGCCAAGCCCGGGGGAACACTGAAGCTTTCTTT	CASSQARGNTEAFF
TRBV29-1	TRBD1	TRBJ1-5	.	TGCAGCGTTGGATCGACAGGGAATAATCAGCCCCAGCATTTT	CSVGSTGNNQPQHF
TRBV4-3	.	TRBJ1-1	few	TGCGCCAGCAGCCGCGAGACTCTTAACACTGAAGCTTTCTTT	CASSRETLNTEAFF
TRBV4-1	.	TRBJ2-5	once	TGCGCCAGCAGCCAAGATCCACCCGGCCAAGAGACCCAGTACTTC	CASSQDPPGQETQYF
TRBV2	.	TRBJ1-5	.	TGTGCCAGCAGTGAAGCTTTAGGGAGAGGACAGCCCCAGCATTTT	CASSEALGRGQPQHF
TRBV30	.	TRBJ1-2	.	TGTGCCTGGAGTCCAGGGACTGTTGGCTACACCTTC	CAWSPGTVGYTF
TRBV14	TRBD1	TRBJ2-5	.	TGTGCCAGCAGCCAATACGTCAGGGGGCGAGAGACCCAGTACTTC	CASSQYVRGRETQYF
TRBV12-3/TRBV12-4	.	TRBJ2-7	.	TGTGCCAGCAGTTTAGCAGGGAGATACGAGCAGTACTTC	CASSLAGRYEQYF
TRBV3-1/TRBV3-2	.	TRBJ1-1	.	TGTGCCAGCAGCCCAGGCGAGAGGCAGGGCACTGAAGCTTTCTTT	CASSPGERQGTEAFF
TRBV14	TRBD1	TRBJ1-6	few	TGTGCCAGCAGCCATCGGACAGGAGGGGGGCTTTCACCCCTCCACTTT	CASSHRTGGGLSPLHF
TRBV19	.	TRBJ2-1	.	TGTGCCAGTAGTATAGCTCATACTTTTAGCCACAATGAGCAGTTCTTC	CASSIAHTFSHNEQFF
TRBV27	TRBD2	TRBJ2-3	.	TGTGCCAGCAGTTTTTTAGCGGGGATGGAGGGAGATACGCAGTATTTT	CASSFLAGMEGDTQYF
TRBV28	TRBD2	TRBJ2-5	.	TGTGCCAGCAGTTTACGTTCGGCGGGGGAAGAGACCCAGTACTTC	CASSLRSAGEETQYF
TRBV7-2	.	TRBJ1-3	few	TGTGCCAGCAGCTTATCTGTGGCGTCGGGTGGAAACACCATATATTTT	CASSLSVASGGNTIYF
TRBV6-2/TRBV6-3	.	TRBJ2-1	.	TGTGCCAGCAGTTACTCTCCCCAAGCGGGGACATACAATGAGCAGTTCTTC	CASSYSPQAGTYNEQFF
TRBV5-6	.	TRBJ2-7	.	TGTGCCAGCAGCTTGGTCCAGCGGAGCTCCTACGAGCAGTACTTC	CASSLVQRSSYEQYF
TRBV29-1	TRBD1	TRBJ2-7	.	TGCAGCGTTGAGACAGGGGGGACGGGAGGCTACGAGCAGTACTTC	CSVETGGTGGYEQYF
TRBV19	TRBD2	TRBJ2-1	.	TGTGCCAGTAGTATCGAGGGACTAGCGGGGGGGTCTCACAATGAGCAGTTCTTC	CASSIEGLAGGSHNEQFF
TRBV28	.	TRBJ1-2	.	TGTGCCAGCATTTCAGGGAACTATGGCTACACCTTC	CASISGNYGYTF
TRBV28	.	TRBJ2-5	.	TGTGCCAGCAGTGACTGGAAGAAAGAGACCCAGTACTTC	CASSDWKKETQYF
TRBV5-1	TRBD1	TRBJ2-3	.	TGCGCCAGCAGCTCGACAGGGGGCGACGCAGATACGCAGTATTTT	CASSSTGGDADTQYF
TRBV5-8	.	TRBJ1-3	.	TGTGCCAGCTCCAGACGACAGCAGAACACCATATATTTT	CASSRRQQNTIYF
TRBV5-1	.	TRBJ2-5	.	TGCGCCAGCAGCTTGGTGGGCACCAAAGAGACCCAGTACTTC	CASSLVGTKETQYF
TRBV29-1	.	TRBJ1-2	.	TGCAGCGTTGGAACAGTGCCTTATGGCTACACCTTC	CSVGTVPYGYTF
TRBV12-3/TRBV12-4	TRBD1	TRBJ1-4	.	TGTGCCAGCAGCCGGGACAGGGGGGAGAAACTGTTTTTT	CASSRDRGEKLFF
TRBV11-2	.	TRBJ1-1	.	TGTGCCAGCAGCTTGGGCAGAATGAACACTGAAGCTTTCTTT	CASSLGRMNTEAFF
TRBV4-3	TRBD2	TRBJ2-7	.	TGCGCCAGCAGCCAAGATGTTGGTACGGGGGGGGAGGTAAGCTACGAGCAGTACTTC	CASSQDVGTGGEVSYEQYF
TRBV30	.	TRBJ1-5	.	TGTGCCTGGAGGGCATTAGGGGCCAATCAGCCCCAGCATTTT	CAWRALGANQPQHF
TRBV7-9	.	TRBJ2-7	.	TGTGCCAGCAGCTTGTCAACCTACGAGCAGTACTTC	CASSLSTYEQYF
TRBV27	.	TRBJ1-5	.	TGTGCCAGCAGTTTATCTCTATATAGCAATCAGCCCCAGCATTTT	CASSLSLYSNQPQHF
TRBV7-9	TRBD1	TRBJ1-2	.	TGTGCCAGCAGGGGACAGGGCGGAGGCTACACCTTC	CASRGQGGGYTF
TRBV9	.	TRBJ1-3	.	TGTGCCAGCAGCGTAGACCCAGGGGCTGGAAACACCATATATTTT	CASSVDPGAGNTIYF
TRBV6-5	TRBD2	TRBJ2-7	.	TGTGCCAGCAGTTACTTTTTAGCGGGAGGAGGCGAGCAGTACTTC	CASSYFLAGGGEQYF